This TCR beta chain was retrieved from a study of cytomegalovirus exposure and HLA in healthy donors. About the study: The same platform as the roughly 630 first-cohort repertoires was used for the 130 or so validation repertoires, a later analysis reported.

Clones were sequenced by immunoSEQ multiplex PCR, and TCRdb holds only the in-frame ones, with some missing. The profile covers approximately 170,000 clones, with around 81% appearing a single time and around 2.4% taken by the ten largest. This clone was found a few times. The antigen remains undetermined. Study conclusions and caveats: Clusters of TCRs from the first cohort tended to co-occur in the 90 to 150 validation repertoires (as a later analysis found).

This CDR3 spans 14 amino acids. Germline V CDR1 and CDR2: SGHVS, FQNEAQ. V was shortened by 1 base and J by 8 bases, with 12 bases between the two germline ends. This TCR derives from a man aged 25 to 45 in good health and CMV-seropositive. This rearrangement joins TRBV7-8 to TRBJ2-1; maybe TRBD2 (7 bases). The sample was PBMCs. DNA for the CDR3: TGTGCCAGCAGCTTAGGAGAGGGGGGGTATGAGCAGTTCTTC. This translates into CASSLGEGGYEQFF.